These 22 T cell receptor beta chains came from one sample sequenced in a study of shared clonotypes between healthy human individuals. Profiling relied on immunoSEQ multiplex PCR, and the TCRdb table lists in-frame clones only, not all of them. The sample includes about 2 million clones, around 95% of them seen just once. Sequenced input: naive CD4+ T cells sorted from blood. Specified subset: CD45RA+ positively selected. All receptors come from a young man in good health.

The V call is TRBV19, the J call TRBJ2-3; 12 bases agree with TRBD2. V gave up 4 bases and J gave up 7 bases; unmatched junction bases: 9. The germline gives CDR1 LNHDA, CDR2 SQIVND (reference sequence). The CDR3 runs to 16 residues. CDR3 coding DNA: TGTGCCAGTAGTAAGACTAGCGGGGGACTGATTCATACGCAGTATTTT. Translation gives CASSKTSGGLIHTQYF.

The chain recombines TRBV4-3 with TRBJ1-4; D not certain. V lost 2 bases and J lost 0, with 16 bases in between. The length of the CDR3 is 18 residues. Germline V gives CDR1 LGHNA, CDR2 YSLEER. The CDR3 protein is CASSQHFARPATNEKLFF. In DNA, the CDR3 is TGCGCCAGCAGCCAACATTTTGCCAGGCCGGCAACTAATGAAAAACTGTTTTTT.

This clone was recorded once. V gene TRBV27 combines with J gene TRBJ2-7, with D maybe TRBD2 (6 bases). Germline V gene sequence: CDR1 MNHEY, CDR2 SMNVEV (reference sequence). CDR3 length: 14 amino acids. V was trimmed by 3 bases and J by 3 bases, leaving 12 bases between them. CDR3 region: CASSFASANYEQYF. CDR3 bases: TGTGCCAGCAGTTTTGCTAGCGCGAACTACGAGCAGTACTTC.

This clone was recorded once. At the DNA level, this CDR3 is encoded by other sequences in the same sample as well. This chain connects TRBV28 to TRBJ1-5, with TRBD1 matching over 10 bases. The trim removed 5 bases at V and 5 bases at J, leaving 3 bases unmatched. Germline CDR1 MDHEN, CDR2 SYDVKM. This CDR3 has 14 residues. The CDR3 spells CASSLTGGDQPQHF. Written as DNA, the CDR3 is TGTGCCAGCAGTCTGACAGGGGGCGATCAGCCCCAGCATTTT.

On this clone itself: A read error may explain this, as a much larger clone is one base away. Distinct nucleotide sequences in the sample also encode this CDR3. This CDR3 reads CASSVSWGNTEAFF. The CDR3 DNA sequence: TGTGCCAGCAGTGTGAGCTGGGGGAACACTGAGGCTTTCTTT. The V call is TRBV27, the J call TRBJ1-1, with a possible D match to TRBD1 (5 bases). Germline assignment: CDR1 MNHEY and CDR2 SMNVEV (reference sequence). The CDR3 has 14 amino acids.

The CDR3 DNA reads as TGTGCCTGGAGTGTACTTGGGCTGAGCTCTGGAAACACCATATATTTT. Protein sequence: CAWSVLGLSSGNTIYF. This sequence joins TRBV30 and TRBJ1-3; D is unresolved. The CDR3 runs 16 residues. Germline assignment: CDR1 GTSNPN and CDR2 SVGIG (reference sequence). V shed 0 bases and J shed 0 bases, with 12 bases lying between them.

Notes on this clone: The same CDR3 can be traced to other DNA sequences in this sample. CDR3 region: CASSPQGAGQPQHF. As DNA, the CDR3 is TGTGCCAGCTCACCCCAGGGGGCAGGGCAGCCCCAGCATTTT. The chain uses TRBV18 and TRBJ1-5; 8 nucleotides line up with TRBD1. Germline V CDR1 and CDR2: KGHSH, LQKENI. This CDR3 region has 14 residues. V lost 3 bases, J lost 7 bases, and 5 bases stayed unmatched.

CDR3 nucleotides: TGTGCCACCAGCAGAGATGTGAGCACAGATACGCAGTATTTT. Translating it yields CATSRDVSTDTQYF. This rearrangement joins TRBV15 to TRBJ2-3; D is uncertain. This CDR3 contains 14 residues. Germline V gene lookup returns CDR1 LNHNV and CDR2 YYDKDF (reference sequence). Trimming removed 0 bases from V and 0 bases from J, with 4 bases in between.

V and J are TRBV4-2 and TRBJ2-1, with TRBD2 identical over 15 bases. Trimming cost V 2 bases and J 7 bases; bases outside gene matches: 6. The CDR3 totals 17 residues. Germline V lookup: CDR1 LGHNA, CDR2 YNFKEQ. The DNA of the CDR3 is TGTGCCAGCAGCCAAAACACGGGACTAGCGGGAGGTAATGAGCAGTTCTTC. It yields the protein CASSQNTGLAGGNEQFF.

This rearrangement joins TRBV7-6 to TRBJ2-5; D may correspond to TRBD1 or TRBD2 (5 bases each). V dropped 2 bases and J dropped 5 bases, with 12 bases sitting between them. CDR3 length: 14 residues. Per the germline V gene, CDR1 is SGHVS and CDR2 is FNYEAQ. The CDR3 here is CASSLTGLEETQYF. For the CDR3, the DNA is TGTGCCAGCAGCTTAACGGGGCTGGAGGAGACCCAGTACTTC. The whole variable domain, filled in from reference TRBV7-6 and TRBJ2-5, reads GAGVSQSPRYKVTKRGQDVALRCDPISGHVSLYWYRQALGQGPEFLTYFNYEAQQDKSGLPNDRFSAERPEGSISTLTIQRTEQRDSAMYRCASSLTGLEETQYFGPGTRLLVL.

Regarding this clone: The same CDR3 also results from other DNA sequences found in this sample. The chain employs TRBV30 and TRBJ1-5; D might be TRBD1 (5 bases). The germline V gene has CDR1 GTSNPN and CDR2 SVGIG (reference sequence). This CDR3 region has 15 residues. Between the trimmed V and J ends, which lost 3 bases and 2 bases, there was a span of 14 bases. Written as DNA, the CDR3 is TGTGCCTGGAGCGGGCACGGGGGTGGCAATCAGCCCCAGCATTTT. Protein product: CAWSGHGGGNQPQHF.

The chain employs TRBV29-1 and TRBJ2-1; D unresolved. V was cut by 4 bases and J by 9 bases, with 10 bases left in between. Germline-derived CDR1 and CDR2 are SQVTM and ANQGSEA. This CDR3 contains 11 residues. CDR3 nucleotides: TGCAGCGTTGGGGTCGGCGTTGAGCAGTTCTTC. Its translation is CSVGVGVEQFF.

The chain has TRBV6-5 and TRBJ1-4; TRBD1 might be the D (5 bases). The CDR3 length is 14 residues. Trimming shortened V by 10 bases and J by 4 bases, and 16 bases separated the two germline ends. Germline CDR1 is MNHEY and CDR2 is SVGAGI. In DNA, the CDR3 is TGTGCCACCAACGGGGGGAGCGTTAATGAAAAACTGTTTTTT. This gives the protein CATNGGSVNEKLFF.

V gene TRBV20-1 combines with J gene TRBJ1-2, with D maybe TRBD1 (5 bases). Germline loops: CDR1 DFQATT, CDR2 SNEGSKA (reference sequence). The CDR3 runs to 11 residues. Trimming took 7 bases from V and 6 from J, leaving 12 bases between them. CDR3 sequence: CSGRGAHGYTF. DNA of the CDR3: TGCAGTGGCCGTGGGGCGCATGGCTACACCTTC.

Points on this clone: A read error is possible here, since a much larger clone lies one base away. The chain joins TRBV6-6 to TRBJ1-1; 8 nucleotides match TRBD1. The ends lost 5 bases at V and 1 base at J; junction bases unmatched: 3. This CDR3 contains 14 residues. Germline V gene sequence: CDR1 MNHNY, CDR2 SVGAGI (reference sequence). CDR3: CASSTTGGNTEAFF. The CDR3 bases are TGTGCCAGCAGTACTACAGGGGGGAACACTGAAGCTTTCTTT.

The chain links TRBV27 to TRBJ1-1, with 7 bases lining up with TRBD1. The CDR3 is 19 residues long. V dropped 3 bases and J dropped 1; count of bases not matched to a gene: 17. Germline CDR1 is MNHEY and CDR2 is SMNVEV (reference sequence). The CDR3 coding sequence is TGTGCCAGCAGTTTGTCCCACTTGGACAGGAGCCGAAGGAACACTGAAGCTTTCTTT. Translated, it gives CASSLSHLDRSRRNTEAFF.

The J gene is TRBJ2-7, the V gene TRBV28; D remains unclear. CDR1 and CDR2 (germline): MDHEN, SYDVKM. Trimming removed 6 bases from V and 9 bases from J, with 15 bases in between. This CDR3 comprises 12 residues. The CDR3 DNA is TGTGCCAGCAGAGGCGGCCAAGGTATGCAGTACTTC. This codes for CASRGGQGMQYF.

J is TRBJ1-4 and V is TRBV1. TRBV1 is flagged as a pseudogene. The CDR3 covers 15 residues. CDR3 sequence: CTSSPETTENEKLFF. In DNA, the CDR3 is TGCACCAGCAGCCCGGAGACTACGGAAAATGAAAAACTGTTTTTT.

The chain links TRBV6-6 to TRBJ2-7, with D tentatively TRBD1 or TRBD2 (6 bases each). There are 13 residues in the CDR3. Trimming left V 8 bases short and J 4 bases short, with 15 bases between. The germline V gene has CDR1 MNHNY and CDR2 SVGAGI (reference sequence). DNA of the CDR3: TGTGCCAGCGGGGGGCAGGGGCTGTACGAGCAGTACTTC. This encodes CASGGQGLYEQYF.

The V and J genes are TRBV6-5 and TRBJ2-7; D is possibly TRBD1 or TRBD2 (5 bases each). The CDR3 totals 15 residues. The V gene lost 5 bases and the J gene lost 5 bases, with 19 bases spanning the gap. CDR1 MNHEY and CDR2 SVGAGI come from the germline V gene. The CDR3 sequence: CASSGGRLLRNEQYF. The CDR3 DNA reads TGTGCCAGCAGTGGGGGACGGCTCCTCAGGAACGAGCAGTACTTC.

The sample holds one count of this clone. J is TRBJ1-2 and V is TRBV28; tentatively, D is TRBD1 (5 bases). The CDR3 loop spans 14 amino acids. Germline CDR1 MDHEN, CDR2 SYDVKM. The ends were cut back, 6 bases at V and 3 bases at J, with 14 bases in the middle. The CDR3 here is CASSHEWGDYGYTF. CDR3 nucleotides: TGTGCCAGCAGCCATGAATGGGGCGACTATGGCTACACCTTC.

The chain recombines TRBV5-1 with TRBJ2-3; 11 nucleotides align to TRBD1. The CDR3 is 16 amino acids. Germline V gene lookup returns CDR1 SGHRS and CDR2 YFSETQ. V shed 7 bases and J 3 bases; nucleotides not matched to a gene: 10. The CDR3 here is CASYAGGTGGTDTQYF. CDR3 nucleotide sequence: TGCGCCAGCTATGCGGGCGGGACAGGGGGAACAGATACGCAGTATTTT.